This T cell receptor (beta chain) originates from a study of blood T cells in healthy people across ages. Per-sample PBMC isolation yielded at least 6 million cells. The CDR3 runs 13 residues. Germline V lookup: CDR1 ENHRY, CDR2 SYGVKD. Alongside a J-beta primer mix, a sample-barcoded 5' primer served in a second PCR lasting about 7 to 12 cycles. TCRdb re-derived calls from the 5' RACE reads in MiXCR, one entry per CDR3 protein. The data hold 700,000 or so distinct CDR3 sequences, with about 20% observed a single time. Regarding the study as a whole: Diversity was higher, and naive CD4+ cells more numerous, in long-lived donors than in aged donors. As naive T cell percentage varied, TCR beta diversity correlated strongly with it. PBMC samples, being unsorted, prevented any conclusive comparison of naive and antigen-experienced cells.

Details on this clonotype: Antigen specificity is unknown.

This chain uses TRBV10-3 with TRBJ2-1; no firm D call. The assigned J gene may be wrong: the sequence end matches TRBJ2-7 better. Sample: blood. The source of this sequence is a man in his sixties or seventies in good health. The CDR3 DNA is TGTGCCATCAGTAATCGGCTGAACTACGAGCAGTACGTC. Protein sequence: CAISNRLNYEQYV.